This T cell receptor (beta chain) was captured in a study of naive and memory T cell subsets. Treatment denoted: skin biopsy from PPD injection site in Mantoux-positive individual. Cells were not sorted; total RNA input targeted roughly 1 to 1000 ng. A UMI-containing oligonucleotide was joined by 3' ligation to the TCR cDNA template. This clonotype was recorded at least ten times. Reverse transcription of blood and skin TCR RNA was primed at alpha and beta constant regions. In TCRdb, the UMI-ligation and nested PCR reads were re-called with MiXCR into one record per CDR3 protein. The table includes 17,000 or so distinct CDR3 sequences, 8% to 10% detected once. Germline V lookup: CDR1 ENHRY, CDR2 SYGVKD. J was trimmed by 0 bases and V by 6 bases; bases with no gene match: 10. The CDR3 length is 18 residues.

The material was skin, obtained from a tuberculin skin test site. The chain couples TRBV10-3 to TRBJ2-6; 8 bases match TRBD1. This clonotype was sampled from an adult in good health. In DNA, the CDR3 is TGTGCCATCAGGTCATCCGGGACAGGTTCCTCTGGGGCCAACGTCCTGACTTTC. Amino acids: CAIRSSGTGSSGANVLTF.